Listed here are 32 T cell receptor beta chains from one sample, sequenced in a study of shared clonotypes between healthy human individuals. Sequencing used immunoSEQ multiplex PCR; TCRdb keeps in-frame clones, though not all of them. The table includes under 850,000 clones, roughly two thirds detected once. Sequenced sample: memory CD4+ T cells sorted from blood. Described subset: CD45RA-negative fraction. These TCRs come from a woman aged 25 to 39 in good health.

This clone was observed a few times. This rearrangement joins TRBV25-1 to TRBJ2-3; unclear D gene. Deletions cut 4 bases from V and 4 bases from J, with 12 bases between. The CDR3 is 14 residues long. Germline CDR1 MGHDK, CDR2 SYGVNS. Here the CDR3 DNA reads TGTGCCAGCAGTGTCGGTGTCCCCCCAGATACGCAGTATTTT. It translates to CASSVGVPPDTQYF.

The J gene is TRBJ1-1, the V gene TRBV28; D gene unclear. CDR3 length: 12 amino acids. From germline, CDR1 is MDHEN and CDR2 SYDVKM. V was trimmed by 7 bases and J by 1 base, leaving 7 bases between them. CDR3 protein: CASNQWNTEAFF. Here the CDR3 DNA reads TGTGCCAGCAACCAATGGAACACTGAAGCTTTCTTT.

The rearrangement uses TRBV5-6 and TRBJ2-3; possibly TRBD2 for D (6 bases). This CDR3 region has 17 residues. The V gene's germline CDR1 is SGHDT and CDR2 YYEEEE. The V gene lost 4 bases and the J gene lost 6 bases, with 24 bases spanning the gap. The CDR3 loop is CASSDGGGTWAPDTQYF. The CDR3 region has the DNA TGTGCCAGCAGCGACGGTGGGGGGACTTGGGCACCTGATACGCAGTATTTT. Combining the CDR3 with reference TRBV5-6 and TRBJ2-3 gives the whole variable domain DAGVTQSPTHLIKTRGQQVTLRCSPKSGHDTVSWYQQALGQGPQFIFQYYEEEERQRGNFPDRFSGHQFPNYSSELNVNALLLGDSALYLCASSDGGGTWAPDTQYFGPGTRLTVL.

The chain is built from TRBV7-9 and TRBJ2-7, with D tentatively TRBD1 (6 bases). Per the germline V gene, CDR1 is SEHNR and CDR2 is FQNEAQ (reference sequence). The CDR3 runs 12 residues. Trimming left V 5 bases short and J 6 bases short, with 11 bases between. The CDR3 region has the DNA TGTGCCAGCAGCCGCCAGGGGACCGAGCAGTACTTC. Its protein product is CASSRQGTEQYF.

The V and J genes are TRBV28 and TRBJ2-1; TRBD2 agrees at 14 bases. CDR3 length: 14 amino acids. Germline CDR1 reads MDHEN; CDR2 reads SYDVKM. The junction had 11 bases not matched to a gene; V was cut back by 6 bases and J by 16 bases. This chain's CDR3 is CASSPGLAGAQYFF. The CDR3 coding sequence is TGTGCCAGCAGCCCGGGACTAGCGGGAGCTCAGTACTTCTTC.

As DNA, the CDR3 is TGTGCCAGCAGCTTGTTGAGGGGTGAGCAGTTCTTC. Translation gives CASSLLRGEQFF. The rearrangement links TRBV5-8 to TRBJ2-1; tentatively, D is TRBD1 or TRBD2 (5 bases each). V was cut by 1 base and J by 9 bases, with 8 bases left in between. The CDR3 extends over 12 amino acids. Looked up from germline, CDR1 is SGHTS and CDR2 is YDEGEE.

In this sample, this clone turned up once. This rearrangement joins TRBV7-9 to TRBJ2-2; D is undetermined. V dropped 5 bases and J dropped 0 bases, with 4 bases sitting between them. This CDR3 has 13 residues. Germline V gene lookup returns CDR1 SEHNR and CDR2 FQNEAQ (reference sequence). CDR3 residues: CASSAANTGELFF. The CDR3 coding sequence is TGTGCCAGCAGCGCCGCGAACACCGGGGAGCTGTTTTTT.

The chain's CDR3 is CASSQPQGNTIYF. In nucleotides, the CDR3 is TGCGCCAGCAGCCAACCTCAGGGAAACACCATATATTTT. The rearrangement uses TRBV5-1 and TRBJ1-3; unclear D gene. CDR1 is SGHRS, CDR2 YFSETQ, per germline. There are 13 residues in the CDR3. Trimming left V 4 bases short and J 4 bases short, with 9 bases between.

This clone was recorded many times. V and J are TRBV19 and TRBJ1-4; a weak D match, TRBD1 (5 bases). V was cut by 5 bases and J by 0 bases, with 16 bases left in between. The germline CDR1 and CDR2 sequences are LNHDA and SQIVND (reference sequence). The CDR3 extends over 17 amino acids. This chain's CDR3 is CASSPWGGDATNEKLFF. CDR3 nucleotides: TGTGCCAGTAGTCCCTGGGGAGGGGATGCAACTAATGAAAAACTGTTTTTT. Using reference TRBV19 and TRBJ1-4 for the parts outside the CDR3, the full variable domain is DGGITQSPKYLFRKEGQNVTLSCEQNLNHDAMYWYRQDPGQGLRLIYYSQIVNDFQKGDIAEGYSVSREKKESFPLTVTSAQKNPTAFYLCASSPWGGDATNEKLFFGSGTQLSVL.

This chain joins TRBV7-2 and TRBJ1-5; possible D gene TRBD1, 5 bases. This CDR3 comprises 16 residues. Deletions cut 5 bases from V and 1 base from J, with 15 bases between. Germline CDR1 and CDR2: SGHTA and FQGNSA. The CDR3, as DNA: TGTGCCAGCAGCCCGAGGCGGGACGGGAGCAATCAGCCCCAGCATTTT. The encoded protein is CASSPRRDGSNQPQHF.

CDR3 residues: CASSNRGSSTDTQYF. The DNA for the CDR3 is TGTGCCAGCAGTAACAGGGGATCTAGCACAGATACGCAGTATTTT. This chain uses TRBV7-3 with TRBJ2-3, with 7 bases matching TRBD1. The CDR3 is 15 amino acids. Losses at the gene ends were 6 bases for V and 0 bases for J; bases not matched to a gene: 6. Germline CDR1 reads SGHTA; CDR2 reads FQGTGA.

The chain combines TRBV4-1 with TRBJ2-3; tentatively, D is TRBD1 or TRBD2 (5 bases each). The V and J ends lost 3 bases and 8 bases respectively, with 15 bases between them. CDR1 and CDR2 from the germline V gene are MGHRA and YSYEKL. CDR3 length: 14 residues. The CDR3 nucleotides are TGCGCCAGCAGCCATTTAGGGGAGTACGTTACGCAGTATTTT. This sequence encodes CASSHLGEYVTQYF.

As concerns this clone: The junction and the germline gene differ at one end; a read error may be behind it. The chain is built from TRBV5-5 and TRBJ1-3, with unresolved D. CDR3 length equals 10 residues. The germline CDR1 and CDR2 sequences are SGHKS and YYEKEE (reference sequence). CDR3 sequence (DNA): TGTGCCAGCAGCTTGAGTGGGTGGGCTTTT. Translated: CASSLSGWAF.

The CDR3 protein is CASSPGTSDEKLFF. The CDR3 bases are TGTGCCAGCTCACCAGGGACTTCGGATGAAAAACTGTTTTTT. J is TRBJ1-4 and V is TRBV18; possibly TRBD1 for D (5 bases). Trimming shortened V by 2 bases and J by 6 bases, and 10 bases separated the two germline ends. The CDR3 is made up of 14 amino acids. Germline lookup yields CDR1 KGHSH and CDR2 LQKENI.

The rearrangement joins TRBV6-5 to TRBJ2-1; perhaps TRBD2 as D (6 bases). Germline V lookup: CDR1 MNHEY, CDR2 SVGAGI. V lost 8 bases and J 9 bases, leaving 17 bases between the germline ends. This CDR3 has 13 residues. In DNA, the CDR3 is TGTGCCAGCCATTTAGCGGAGGGAAGTGAGCAGTTCTTC. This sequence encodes CASHLAEGSEQFF.

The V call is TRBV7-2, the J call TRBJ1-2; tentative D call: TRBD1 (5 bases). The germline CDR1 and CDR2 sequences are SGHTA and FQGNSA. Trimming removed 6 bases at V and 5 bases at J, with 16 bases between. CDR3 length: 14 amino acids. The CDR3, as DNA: TGTGCCAGCAGTATCGGGCAGGGCGGATATGGCTACACCTTC. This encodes CASSIGQGGYGYTF.

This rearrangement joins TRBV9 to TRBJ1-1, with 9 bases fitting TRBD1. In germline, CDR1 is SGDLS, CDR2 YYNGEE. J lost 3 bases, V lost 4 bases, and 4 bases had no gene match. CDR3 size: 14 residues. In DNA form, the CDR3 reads TGTGCCAGCAGCTCGCGACAGGGGGACACTGAAGCTTTCTTT. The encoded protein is CASSSRQGDTEAFF.

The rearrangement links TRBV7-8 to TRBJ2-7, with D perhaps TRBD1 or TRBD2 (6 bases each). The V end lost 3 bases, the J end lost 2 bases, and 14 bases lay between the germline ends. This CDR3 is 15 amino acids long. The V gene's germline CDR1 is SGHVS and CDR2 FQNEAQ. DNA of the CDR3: TGTGCCAGCAGCTTGGGGGCGCGGGGCCCCTACGAGCAGTACTTC. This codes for CASSLGARGPYEQYF.

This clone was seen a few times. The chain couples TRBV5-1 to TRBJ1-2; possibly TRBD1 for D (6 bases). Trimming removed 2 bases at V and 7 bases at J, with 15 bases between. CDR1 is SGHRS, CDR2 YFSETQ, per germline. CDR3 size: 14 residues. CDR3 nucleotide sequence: TGCGCCAGCAGCTTATGGGAGGGGGAGACTGGCTACACCTTC. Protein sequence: CASSLWEGETGYTF.

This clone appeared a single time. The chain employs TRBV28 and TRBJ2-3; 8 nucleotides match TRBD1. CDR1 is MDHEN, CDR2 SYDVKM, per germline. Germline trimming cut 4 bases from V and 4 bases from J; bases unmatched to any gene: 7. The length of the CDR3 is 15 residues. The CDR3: CASSYDRGVADTQYF. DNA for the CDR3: TGTGCCAGCAGTTACGACAGGGGTGTAGCAGATACGCAGTATTTT.

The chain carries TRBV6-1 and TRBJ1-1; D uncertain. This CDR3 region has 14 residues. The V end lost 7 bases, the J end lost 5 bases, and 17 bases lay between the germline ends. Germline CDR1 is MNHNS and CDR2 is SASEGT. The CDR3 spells CASTPSIGLTEAFF. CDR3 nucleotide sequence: TGTGCCAGCACCCCTAGTATAGGCTTAACTGAAGCTTTCTTT.

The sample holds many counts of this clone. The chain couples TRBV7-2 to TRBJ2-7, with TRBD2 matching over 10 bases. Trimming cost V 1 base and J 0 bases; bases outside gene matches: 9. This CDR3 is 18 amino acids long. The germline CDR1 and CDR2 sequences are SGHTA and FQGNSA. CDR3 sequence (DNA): TGTGCCAGCAGCTTAGAATTGACTAGCGGGCCTAGCTCCTACGAGCAGTACTTC. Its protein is CASSLELTSGPSSYEQYF.

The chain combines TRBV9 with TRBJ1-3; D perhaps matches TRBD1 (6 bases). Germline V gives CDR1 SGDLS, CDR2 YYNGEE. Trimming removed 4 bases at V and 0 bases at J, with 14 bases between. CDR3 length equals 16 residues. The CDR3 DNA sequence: TGTGCCAGCAGCCCTTTCCGGGGGCTCTCTGGAAACACCATATATTTT. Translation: CASSPFRGLSGNTIYF.

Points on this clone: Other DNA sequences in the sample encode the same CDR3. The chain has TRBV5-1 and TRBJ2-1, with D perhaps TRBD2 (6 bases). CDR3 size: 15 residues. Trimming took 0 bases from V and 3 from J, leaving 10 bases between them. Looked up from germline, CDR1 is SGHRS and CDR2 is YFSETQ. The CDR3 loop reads CASSLDSGLYNEQFF. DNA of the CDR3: TGCGCCAGCAGCTTGGATAGCGGCCTCTACAATGAGCAGTTCTTC.

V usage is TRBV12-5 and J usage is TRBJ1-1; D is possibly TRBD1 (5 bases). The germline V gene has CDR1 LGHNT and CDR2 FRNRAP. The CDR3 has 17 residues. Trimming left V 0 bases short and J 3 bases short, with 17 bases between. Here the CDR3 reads CASGLVSEVQGHTEAFF. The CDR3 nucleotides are TGTGCTAGTGGTTTGGTATCGGAGGTTCAGGGCCACACTGAAGCTTTCTTT.

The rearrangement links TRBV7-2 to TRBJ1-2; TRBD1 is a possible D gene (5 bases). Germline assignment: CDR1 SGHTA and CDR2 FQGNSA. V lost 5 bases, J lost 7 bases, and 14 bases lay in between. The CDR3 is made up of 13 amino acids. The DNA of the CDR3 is TGTGCCAGCAGCCGAGGGGTAGCTTTTGGCTACACCTTC. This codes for CASSRGVAFGYTF.

The CDR3 coding sequence is TGTGCCAGTAGCCTTGACAGGGACGTAGCCAAAAACATTCAGTACTTC. It specifies CASSLDRDVAKNIQYF. This chain joins TRBV19 and TRBJ2-4; TRBD1 matches at 7 bases. The germline V gene encodes CDR1 LNHDA and CDR2 SQIVND (reference sequence). The CDR3 loop spans 16 amino acids. V lost 6 bases to trimming and J lost 0 bases; unmatched junction nucleotides: 8.

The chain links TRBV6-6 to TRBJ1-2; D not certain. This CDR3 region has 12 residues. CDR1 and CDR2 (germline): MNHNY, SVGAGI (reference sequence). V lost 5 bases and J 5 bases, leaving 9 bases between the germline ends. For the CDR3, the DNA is TGTGCCAGCAGTACCACTGAGTATGGCTACACCTTC. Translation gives CASSTTEYGYTF.

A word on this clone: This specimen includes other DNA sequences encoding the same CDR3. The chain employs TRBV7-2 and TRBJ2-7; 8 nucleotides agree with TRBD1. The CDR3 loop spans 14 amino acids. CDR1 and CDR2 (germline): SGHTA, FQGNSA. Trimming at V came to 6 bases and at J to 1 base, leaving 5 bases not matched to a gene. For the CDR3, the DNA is TGTGCCAGCAGACAACAGGGGGATTCCTACGAGCAGTACTTC. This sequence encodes CASRQQGDSYEQYF.

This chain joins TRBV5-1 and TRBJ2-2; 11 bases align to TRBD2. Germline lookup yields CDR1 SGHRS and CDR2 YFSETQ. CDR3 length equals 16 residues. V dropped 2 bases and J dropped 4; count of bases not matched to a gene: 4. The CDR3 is CASSFTSGSVTGELFF. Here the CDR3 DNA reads TGCGCCAGCAGCTTTACTAGCGGGAGTGTCACCGGGGAGCTGTTTTTT.

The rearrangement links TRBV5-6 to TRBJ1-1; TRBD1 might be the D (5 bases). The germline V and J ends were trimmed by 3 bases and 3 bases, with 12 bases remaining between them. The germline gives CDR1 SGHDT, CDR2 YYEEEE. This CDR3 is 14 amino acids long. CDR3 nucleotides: TGTGCCAGCAGCTGGGCAGGGAAGGACACTGAAGCTTTCTTT. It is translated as CASSWAGKDTEAFF.

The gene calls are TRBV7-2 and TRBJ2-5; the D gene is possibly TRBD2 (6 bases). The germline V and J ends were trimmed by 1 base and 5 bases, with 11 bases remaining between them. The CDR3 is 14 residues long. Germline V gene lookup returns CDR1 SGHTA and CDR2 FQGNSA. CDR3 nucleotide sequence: TGTGCCAGCAGCTTAGTGTCGGGACTGGAGACCCAGTACTTC. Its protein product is CASSLVSGLETQYF.